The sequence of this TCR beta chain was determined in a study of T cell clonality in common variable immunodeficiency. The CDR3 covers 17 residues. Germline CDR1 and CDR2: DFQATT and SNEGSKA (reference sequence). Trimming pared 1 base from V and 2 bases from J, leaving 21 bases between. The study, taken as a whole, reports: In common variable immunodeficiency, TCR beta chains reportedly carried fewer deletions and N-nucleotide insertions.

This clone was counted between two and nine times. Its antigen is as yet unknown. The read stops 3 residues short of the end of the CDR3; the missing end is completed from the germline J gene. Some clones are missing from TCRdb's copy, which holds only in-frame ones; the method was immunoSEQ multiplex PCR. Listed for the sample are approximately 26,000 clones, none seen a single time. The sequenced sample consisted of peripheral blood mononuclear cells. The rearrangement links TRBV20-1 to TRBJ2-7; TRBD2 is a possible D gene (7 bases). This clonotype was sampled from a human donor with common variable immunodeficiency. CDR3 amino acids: CSARAGAGAGLTYEQYF. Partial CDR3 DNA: TGCAGTGCTAGAGCAGGGGCGGGGGCCGGACTGACCTACGAG.